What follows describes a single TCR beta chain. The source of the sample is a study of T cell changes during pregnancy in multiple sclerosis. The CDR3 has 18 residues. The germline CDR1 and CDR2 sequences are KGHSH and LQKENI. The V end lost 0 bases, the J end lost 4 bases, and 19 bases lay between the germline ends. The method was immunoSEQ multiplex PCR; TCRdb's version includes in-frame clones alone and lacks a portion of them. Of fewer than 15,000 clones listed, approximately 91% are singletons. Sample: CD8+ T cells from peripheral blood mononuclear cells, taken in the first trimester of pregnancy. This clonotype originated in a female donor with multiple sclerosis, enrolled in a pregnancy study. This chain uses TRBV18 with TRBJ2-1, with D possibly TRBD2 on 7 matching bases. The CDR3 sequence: CASSPPRGTGRGYNEQFF. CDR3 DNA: TGTGCCAGCTCACCACCGAGGGGAACAGGGAGGGGATACAATGAGCAGTTCTTC.